The source of this T cell receptor (beta chain) is a study of technical replicates of blood from a few donors. The table came from immunoSEQ multiplex PCR; TCRdb's copy has only in-frame clones and leaves some out. Of just over 95,000 clones in the sample, around 95% were seen once. This CDR3 is built from 15 residues. V shed 6 bases, J shed 3 bases, and the junction held 9 bases outside the gene matches. The germline CDR1 and CDR2 sequences are SQVTM and ANQGSEA. The TCR comes from a human donor in good health. The V and J genes are TRBV29-1 and TRBJ1-5; 9 bases agree with TRBD1. The specimen sequenced was T cells isolated from PBMCs. The DNA of the CDR3 is TGCAGCGTGGGCCAGGGACAGGGACTCAATCAGCCCCAGCATTTT. As protein: CSVGQGQGLNQPQHF.